The clone carrying this TCR beta chain was seen just once. The antigen remains undetermined. This sample is part of a study of brain T cells in children with intractable seizures. Study findings and constraints: Pre- and post-surgery blood differed in depth, so pre-surgery absences may be undersampling. Only CDR3 sequence similarity suggested viral specificity, without known HCMV serostatus.

Assay: immunoSEQ multiplex PCR; the TCRdb copy retains only in-frame clones and omits some. The data contain roughly 80,000 clones, around nine tenths of them singletons. Only cases whose brain tissue showed the highest T cell transcript signatures were sequenced. Before surgery, patients took at least one anti-epileptic drug. CDR1 and CDR2 from the germline V gene are ENHRY and SYGVKD. Trimming removed 3 bases from V and 6 bases from J; junction bases left unmatched: 12. The CDR3 consists of 18 residues. The V gene is TRBV10-3, the J gene TRBJ2-1; 12 positions agree with TRBD2. The sequence came from a girl aged 2-10 years with Rasmussen encephalitis and intractable seizures. The sample was peripheral blood, taken at surgery. The CDR3 here is CAISDRALTSGRINEQFF. The CDR3 DNA follows: TGTGCCATCAGTGACCGCGCCCTCACTAGCGGGAGGATCAATGAGCAGTTCTTC.